This T cell receptor beta chain came from a study of response to subunit inactivated influenza vaccine. Per germline, CDR1 MNHNS and CDR2 SASEGT. This CDR3 spans 14 amino acids. Trimming at V came to 6 bases and at J to 2 bases, leaving 4 bases not matched to a gene. In TCRdb, the RT-PCR reads were re-called with MiXCR into one record per CDR3 protein. The data hold 500,000 or so distinct CDR3 sequences, with approximately 15% observed a single time. The source material was CD4+ T cells sorted from PBMCs, sampled around 25 months after vaccination. The chain has TRBV6-1 and TRBJ2-4, with 7 positions matching TRBD1. The receptor was derived from a man between 50 and 75 years old who received an inactivated influenza vaccine. The CDR3 DNA reads TGTGCCAGCAGGGCAGGGGGTTCCAAAAACATTCAGTACTTC. Protein product: CASRAGGSKNIQYF.